A selection of T cell receptor beta chains follows, all from one sample in a study of breast tumors, draining lymph nodes, adjacent tissues. TCRdb reanalysed the multiplex PCR reads using MiXCR and keeps one entry per CDR3 protein. This table has around 230,000 distinct CDR3 sequences, less than 40% appearing once. Sequenced material: axillary lymph node tissue. All receptors come from a female donor with breast cancer. Some clones in this sample may be carry-over from other donors' samples. CDR3s include the opening cysteine and the closing phenylalanine or tryptophan. The D gene is left open where the match is weak. Clone size appears in some rows only: once, few, many, or a class for an expanded clone.

cdr3_nt	cdr3_aa	clone_size	j_call	v_call	d_call
TGTGCCACCAGTGACCCCGGACGGGGTTTGACCGGGGGCTCTCGGCCCCAGCATTTT	CATSDPGRGLTGGSRPQHF	.	TRBJ1-5	TRBV24-1	.
TGCAGTGCACCGGGACAGGGGATCAGTGAGCAGTTCTTC	CSAPGQGISEQFF	many	TRBJ2-1	TRBV20-1	TRBD1
TGTGCCAGCAGTGAGCGGGATGGTCTCGGAGAGCAGTACTTC	CASSERDGLGEQYF	many	TRBJ2-7	TRBV6-6	TRBD2
TGTGCCTGGAGTGCTAGCGGGGGGCCGGACACCGGGGAGCTGTTTTTT	CAWSASGGPDTGELFF	.	TRBJ2-2	TRBV30	TRBD2
TGCAGTGCTAAGGACAGGGTTAATTCACCCCTCCACTTT	CSAKDRVNSPLHF	.	TRBJ1-6	TRBV20-1	TRBD1
TGCGCCAGCAGCCTTTTATCCTCGACTGGGGCGACCCAGTACTTC	CASSLLSSTGATQYF	many	TRBJ2-5	TRBV4-1	.
TGTGCTAGCAGCTTAGGAACAGGGGGGGCCTTCGGGGAGCTGTTTTTT	CASSLGTGGAFGELFF	.	TRBJ2-2	TRBV7-7	.
TGCGCCAGCAGCTTTCAGACGGCCTCCGCTAATGAGCAGTTCTTC	CASSFQTASANEQFF	many	TRBJ2-1	TRBV5-1	.
TGTGCCAGCAGTGGCGGACTAATGAGAGATACGCAGTATTTT	CASSGGLMRDTQYF	.	TRBJ2-3	TRBV12-3/TRBV12-4	.
TGTGCCAGCAGCCTGGATCCGAGGGGGAGCTCCTATAATTCACCCCTCCACTTT	CASSLDPRGSSYNSPLHF	many	TRBJ1-6	TRBV4-2	.
TGTGCCAGCAGCGGGTCGCAAGAGACCCAGTACTTC	CASSGSQETQYF	many	TRBJ2-5	TRBV11-2	.
TGTGCCAGCAGCCTCCGGACAGGCAATCGCTACACCTTC	CASSLRTGNRYTF	many	TRBJ1-2	TRBV3-1	TRBD1
TGTGCCAGCAGTGATGGCGGGGGGGCTGAAAATGAGCAGTTCTTC	CASSDGGGAENEQFF	few	TRBJ2-1	TRBV6-1	TRBD2
TGTGCCAGCACCCCAACGGGACTAGCCCACAATGAGCAGTTCTTC	CASTPTGLAHNEQFF	.	TRBJ2-1	TRBV28	TRBD2
TGTGCCAGCAGCCGCCGCGGGTGGGATCCTTTCGAGCAGTACTTC	CASSRRGWDPFEQYF	.	TRBJ2-7	TRBV5-5	.
TGTGCCAGCAGCTTAGTAATGGGGGCTAATTCACCCCTCCACTTT	CASSLVMGANSPLHF	.	TRBJ1-6	TRBV7-9	.
TGTGCCACACTCCCCTCTAGACTTGAAGAGACCCAGTACTTC	CATLPSRLEETQYF	many	TRBJ2-5	TRBV6-1	.
TGTGCCAGCAGCTTCATAGATACGCAGTATTTT	CASSFIDTQYF	many	TRBJ2-3	TRBV7-9	.
TGCAGTGCTCGGGACACAGGGGCCGGGGAGCTGTTTTTT	CSARDTGAGELFF	many	TRBJ2-2	TRBV20-1	TRBD1
TGTGCCACCAGTGTTTCGGGGCCCGGGGGCCGTGACCAAGAGACCCAGTACTTC	CATSVSGPGGRDQETQYF	.	TRBJ2-5	TRBV24-1	.
TGTGCCATCAGAGACGGGACAGGCAACACTGAAGCTTTCTTT	CAIRDGTGNTEAFF	once	TRBJ1-1	TRBV10-3	TRBD1
TGTGCCAGCAGCTTAGCGAGGAGATTTAGCAGTCAGCCCCAGCATTTT	CASSLARRFSSQPQHF	.	TRBJ1-5	TRBV7-3	.
TGTGCCATCTCTTTTGGACACCTACTAGCGGGAGTAAACACCGGGGAGCTGTTTTTT	CAISFGHLLAGVNTGELFF	.	TRBJ2-2	TRBV10-3	TRBD2
TGCAGTGCTAGAGACCAGGGTGGCGTGCCACCCCTCCACTTT	CSARDQGGVPPLHF	.	TRBJ1-6	TRBV20-1	.
TGTGCCAGCAGTGAATATTCGGGGGCCTACACTGAAAAACTGTTTTTT	CASSEYSGAYTEKLFF	.	TRBJ1-4	TRBV25-1	.
TGCAGTGCGCCCTTTGGGACTGGAAACACCGGGGAGCTGTTTTTT	CSAPFGTGNTGELFF	.	TRBJ2-2	TRBV20-1	.
TGTGCCAGCAGCATTGGGTGGGTCAATGAGCAGTTCTTC	CASSIGWVNEQFF	.	TRBJ2-1	TRBV6-1	.
TGTGCCAGCAGTCACTCTCGGGAGGCGGGCTACACCTTC	CASSHSREAGYTF	.	TRBJ1-2	TRBV6-5	.
TGTGCCAGCAGTACCGGGACGGGTAATTCACCCCTCCACTTT	CASSTGTGNSPLHF	many	TRBJ1-6	TRBV6-5	.
TGTGCCAGTTCCACCTTAACAGATAGCTCCTACGAGCAGTACTTC	CASSTLTDSSYEQYF	many	TRBJ2-7	TRBV19	.
TGTGCTAGTGGTTCGGGCACCCTTTCCACAGATACGCAGTATTTT	CASGSGTLSTDTQYF	many	TRBJ2-3	TRBV12-5	.
TGCGCCAGCAGCAAGCGGGAGCTGTTTTTT	CASSKRELFF	.	TRBJ2-2	TRBV5-1	.
TGTGCCAGCACCTTCTCCGGGACTAGCGGGAGTTATGAGCAGTTCTTC	CASTFSGTSGSYEQFF	many	TRBJ2-1	TRBV6-6	TRBD2
TGTGCCAGTAGTATGGGGCAGGGGGTCGCCTATGGCTACACCTTC	CASSMGQGVAYGYTF	many	TRBJ1-2	TRBV19	TRBD1
TGTGCCAGCAGTCCTCCGGTGGGCGAGCAGTTCTTC	CASSPPVGEQFF	many	TRBJ2-1	TRBV6-5	.
TGCAGCGTAGAGGAAACTGGAAACACCATATATTTT	CSVEETGNTIYF	many	TRBJ1-3	TRBV29-1	.
TGTGCCAGCAGCCGTACAGGGGTTTACGAGCAGTACTTC	CASSRTGVYEQYF	many	TRBJ2-7	TRBV7-9	TRBD1
TGTGCCAGCAGCTTGGGGGTCGGGGGGACCAATCAGCCCCAGCATTTT	CASSLGVGGTNQPQHF	many	TRBJ1-5	TRBV5-6	.
TGTGCCAGCAGCTTGGCCGTTAGAAACACCATATATTTT	CASSLAVRNTIYF	many	TRBJ1-3	TRBV5-5	.
TGTGCCAGCAGCCAAGAATGGGGGGCTGAAAAACTGTTTTTT	CASSQEWGAEKLFF	.	TRBJ1-4	TRBV3-1	.
TGTGCCAGCAGCTTAGGTACCGTCAGCGGTGGCTACACCTTC	CASSLGTVSGGYTF	many	TRBJ1-2	TRBV7-2	.
TGTGCCAGCAGTAATGCGGGCTCCGTCGAGTCGGAGCAGTTCTTC	CASSNAGSVESEQFF	many	TRBJ2-1	TRBV2	.
TGTGCCACCAGTGATCGAGATAGCGGGAGGGGCAACACCGGGGAGCTGTTTTTT	CATSDRDSGRGNTGELFF	many	TRBJ2-2	TRBV24-1	TRBD2
TGTGCCAGCAGTTACGGAGCGGGGGAGTACAATGAGCAGTTCTTC	CASSYGAGEYNEQFF	many	TRBJ2-1	TRBV6-5	TRBD2
TGTGCCAGCAGCGTCCCCTTAGCGGGCGGAGAGACCCAGTACTTC	CASSVPLAGGETQYF	.	TRBJ2-5	TRBV9	TRBD2
TGTGCCAGTAGTATAGCAGGGTGGGGAGACTACAATGAGCAGTTCTTC	CASSIAGWGDYNEQFF	many	TRBJ2-1	TRBV19	.
TGTGCCACCAGTGATCCCGGTGGTACCCAGTACTTC	CATSDPGGTQYF	many	TRBJ2-5	TRBV24-1	.
TGTGCCAGCAGACAGGACAGGGGACGGGAAAACATTCAGTACTTC	CASRQDRGRENIQYF	.	TRBJ2-4	TRBV7-2	TRBD1
TGTGCCAGCAGCCGACCAACAGGGGAGGGCACCGGGGGCTCCAACTATGGCTACACCTTC	CASSRPTGEGTGGSNYGYTF	.	TRBJ1-2	TRBV2	TRBD1
TGCAGTGCTCCCGACAGGGGAAACTATGGCTACACCTTC	CSAPDRGNYGYTF	many	TRBJ1-2	TRBV20-1	TRBD1
TGTGCCAGCAGCTCCTGGGGGAGGGACCTTTATGGCTACACCTTC	CASSSWGRDLYGYTF	.	TRBJ1-2	TRBV5-6	.